This T cell receptor beta chain came from a study of blood T cell repertoires in COVID-19. Study summary: Samples of COVID-19 (acute and convalescent) were obtained from the United States, Italy and Spain.

The assay was immunoSEQ multiplex PCR, and TCRdb's table has in-frame clones only and misses some. The sample has 110,000 to 150,000 clones, approximately 90% seen once. A single count supports this clone. Input material: peripheral blood. This clonotype was sampled from a man in his sixties with active or convalescent COVID-19.

CDR3 amino acids: CSVQRDQETQYF. CDR3 coding DNA: TGCAGCGTTCAACGGGACCAAGAGACCCAGTACTTC. The J gene is TRBJ2-5, the V gene TRBV29-1; D not certain. Per the germline V gene, CDR1 is SQVTM and CDR2 is ANQGSEA. Trimming took 5 bases from V and 0 from J, leaving 7 bases between them. This CDR3 is built from 12 residues. Together with reference TRBV29-1 and TRBJ2-5, the CDR3 gives the full variable domain: SAVISQKPSRDICQRGTSLTIQCQVDSQVTMMFWYRQQPGQSLTLIATANQGSEATYESGFVIDKFPISRPNLTFSTLTVSNMSPEDSSIYLCSVQRDQETQYFGPGTRLLVL.